This TCR beta chain emerged from a study of blood T cell repertoires in COVID-19. Study at large: Acute-phase and convalescent COVID-19 samples originated in the United States, Italy and Spain. Nucleic acid was either cDNA or gDNA, and it came from T cells, B-cell-depleted T cells, or PBMCs.

Source study methods: Cell counts per sample came from amplifying reference gene primers. The table came from immunoSEQ multiplex PCR; TCRdb's copy has only in-frame clones and leaves some out. V and J calls and clone size follow that table, whereas D and trimming were derived from the DNA. The sample consists of 150,000 to 170,000 clones, about 81% of them appearing once. Trimming pared 4 bases from V and 3 bases from J, leaving 11 bases between. There are 15 residues in the CDR3. The germline CDR1 and CDR2 sequences are SGHKS and YYEKEE (reference sequence). Two consecutive negative NP/OP PCR tests, clearance, or resolved symptoms defined Cohort 3 recovery.

The rearrangement uses TRBV5-5 and TRBJ1-6; D is ambiguous. Sequences were obtained from PBMCs or T cells enriched from blood (not recorded which). The TCR sequence derives from a man aged 50-59 years who had recovered from COVID-19. CDR3 bases: TGTGCCAGCAGCGCCGCAAGCTTCTATAATTCACCCCTCCACTTT. Translating it yields CASSAASFYNSPLHF.